The clone carrying this TCR beta chain has just one count. V shed 2 bases, J shed 6 bases, and the junction held 6 bases outside the gene matches. CDR1 is GTSNPN, CDR2 SVGIG, per germline (reference sequence). The CDR3 contains 14 residues. A single record per CDR3 protein comes from TCRdb applying MiXCR to the 5' RACE reads. This sample carries 190,000 or so distinct CDR3 sequences, over 20% of them seen once, and the ten largest clones take 23%. The sample comes from a study of T-cell memory formation after mild COVID-19. The sequenced material came from PBMCs or a T cell subset sorted from them (not recorded which). The TCR was taken from an adult woman who had mild COVID-19 (a few samples of this study predate the infection). Cell type and time point are not known. The chain has TRBV30 and TRBJ2-1, with 8 positions matching TRBD2. The CDR3 region is CAWSLGLGTNEQFF. DNA of the CDR3: TGTGCCTGGAGTTTGGGACTAGGCACCAATGAGCAGTTCTTC.